This entry describes one TCR beta chain. Its antigen remains unidentified. The CDR3 has 14 amino acids. The V gene lost 5 bases and the J gene lost 1 base, with 8 bases spanning the gap. Germline CDR1 reads MNHEY; CDR2 reads SMNVEV (reference sequence). The entry originates in a study of post-analysis software for immune sequencing data. Study-wide background: Progressive-relapsing, secondary progressive and relapsing-remitting multiple sclerosis were among the disease courses included.

Whole-study results and caveats: Included in a set of a few TRBV segments more frequent in patients than controls were TRBV5-6, TRBV5-1 and TRBV20-1. A significant reduction in normalized Chao1 diversity was observed in multiple sclerosis patients versus controls.

The TCR beta cDNA libraries carried unique molecular identifiers. TCRdb re-called the PCR reads through MiXCR, storing one row per CDR3 protein. The sample has 250,000 to 300,000 distinct CDR3 sequences; roughly a third are singletons. This chain connects TRBV27 to TRBJ2-2, with D possibly TRBD1 on 5 matching bases. The TCR sequence derives from a girl between 10 and 17 years old with multiple sclerosis. Sequencing was performed on blood. The CDR3 region has the DNA TGTGCCAGCAGTCGAACAGGGAACACCGGGGAGCTGTTTTTT. Residues: CASSRTGNTGELFF.